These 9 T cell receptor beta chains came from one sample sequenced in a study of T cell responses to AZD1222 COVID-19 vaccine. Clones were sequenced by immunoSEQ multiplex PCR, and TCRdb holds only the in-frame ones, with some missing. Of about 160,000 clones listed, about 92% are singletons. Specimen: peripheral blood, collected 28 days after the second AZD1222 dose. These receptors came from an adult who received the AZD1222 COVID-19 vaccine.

Here the CDR3 DNA reads TGTGCCAGCAGCCATATACAGACCAGGGGCCCCTTAAGGCTTTTTAACACTGAAGCTTTCTTT. Translated: CASSHIQTRGPLRLFNTEAFF. The V and J genes are TRBV14 and TRBJ1-1; a possible D gene is TRBD1 (6 bases). Germline V gene data show CDR1 as SGHDN and CDR2 as FVKESK. The CDR3 is 21 amino acids. Trimming shortened V by 3 bases and J by 2 bases, and 31 bases separated the two germline ends.

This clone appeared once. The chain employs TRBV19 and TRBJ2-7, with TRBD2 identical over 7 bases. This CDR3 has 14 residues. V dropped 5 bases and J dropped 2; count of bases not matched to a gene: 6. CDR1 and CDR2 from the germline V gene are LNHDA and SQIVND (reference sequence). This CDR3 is CASSWGGGAYEQYF. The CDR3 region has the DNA TGTGCCAGTAGTTGGGGGGGAGGTGCCTACGAGCAGTACTTC. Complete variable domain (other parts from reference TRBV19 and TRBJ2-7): DGGITQSPKYLFRKEGQNVTLSCEQNLNHDAMYWYRQDPGQGLRLIYYSQIVNDFQKGDIAEGYSVSREKKESFPLTVTSAQKNPTAFYLCASSWGGGAYEQYFGPGTRLTVT.

CDR3 protein: CASSGLQDRKEYNEQFF. The DNA for the CDR3 is TGTGCCAGCAGTGGCCTTCAGGACAGGAAAGAGTACAATGAGCAGTTCTTC. The rearrangement uses TRBV2 and TRBJ2-1, with 7 positions matching TRBD1. The V segment lost 4 bases and the J segment 4 bases; nucleotides outside the gene matches: 13. The CDR3 totals 17 residues. The germline V gene encodes CDR1 SNHLY and CDR2 FYNNEI.

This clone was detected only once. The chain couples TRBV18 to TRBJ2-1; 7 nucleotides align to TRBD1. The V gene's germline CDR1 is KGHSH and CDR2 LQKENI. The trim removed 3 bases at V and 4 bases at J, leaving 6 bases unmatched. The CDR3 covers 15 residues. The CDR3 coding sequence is TGTGCCAGCTCACCCGGGACAGCTATATACAATGAGCAGTTCTTC. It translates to CASSPGTAIYNEQFF.

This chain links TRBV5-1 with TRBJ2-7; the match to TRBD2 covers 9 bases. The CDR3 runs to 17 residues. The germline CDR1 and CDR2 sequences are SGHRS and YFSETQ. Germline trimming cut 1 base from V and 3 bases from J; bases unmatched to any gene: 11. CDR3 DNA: TGCGCCAGCAGCTTGTTGTTCCGGCTAGCGGGAAGCTACGAGCAGTACTTC. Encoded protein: CASSLLFRLAGSYEQYF.

CDR3 coding DNA: TGTGCCAGCAGAGCTCAAGATGGCTACACCTTC. This sequence encodes CASRAQDGYTF. The chain combines TRBV28 with TRBJ1-2; D ambiguous. V was cut by 6 bases and J by 6 bases, with 8 bases left in between. Germline V gene data show CDR1 as MDHEN and CDR2 as SYDVKM. The CDR3 length is 11 residues.

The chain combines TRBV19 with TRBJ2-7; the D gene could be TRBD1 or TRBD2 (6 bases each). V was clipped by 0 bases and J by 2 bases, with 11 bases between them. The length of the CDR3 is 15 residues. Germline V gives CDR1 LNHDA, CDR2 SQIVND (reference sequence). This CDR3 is CASSIEGGLAYEQYF. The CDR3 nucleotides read TGTGCCAGTAGTATAGAAGGGGGACTTGCCTACGAGCAGTACTTC.

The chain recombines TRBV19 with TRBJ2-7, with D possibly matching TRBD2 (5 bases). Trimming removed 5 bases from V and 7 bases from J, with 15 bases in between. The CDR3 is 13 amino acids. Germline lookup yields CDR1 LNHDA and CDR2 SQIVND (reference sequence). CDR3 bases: TGTGCCAGTAGTCCGAGGGCCAGTGGGGAGCAGTACTTC. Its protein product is CASSPRASGEQYF. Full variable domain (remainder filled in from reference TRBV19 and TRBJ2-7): DGGITQSPKYLFRKEGQNVTLSCEQNLNHDAMYWYRQDPGQGLRLIYYSQIVNDFQKGDIAEGYSVSREKKESFPLTVTSAQKNPTAFYLCASSPRASGEQYFGPGTRLTVT.

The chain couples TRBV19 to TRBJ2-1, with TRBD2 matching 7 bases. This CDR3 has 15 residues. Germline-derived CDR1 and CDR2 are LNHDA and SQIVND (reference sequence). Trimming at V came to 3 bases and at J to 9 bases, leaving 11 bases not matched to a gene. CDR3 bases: TGTGCCAGTAGTATCTGGGAGGGCAGGGTGAGTGAGCAGTTCTTC. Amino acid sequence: CASSIWEGRVSEQFF.